Each of the 23 T cell receptor beta chains below was sequenced from the same sample in a study of T-cell reconstitution after alpha-beta-depleted transplantation in children (dated by TCRdb to 2016 to 2017). In light of the paper, this sample's treatment or condition label describes: allogeneic hematopoietic cell transplantation with graft depleted of TCRalphabeta T cells and CD19 B cells. To prepare the library, PCR was applied. The data were produced on an Illumina HiSeq 2500. To normalize quantification of the TCRbeta repertoire, the TCR libraries were built with molecular barcoding that relied on unique molecular identifiers. The public reads were quality trimmed at Q25 with fastp and then assembled into clones with MiXCR by TCRdb, keeping productive beta chains. When rows share a CDR3 protein, they turn into one entry using the most common DNA and genes. The sample records 700,000 or so distinct CDR3 sequences, roughly 13% of which are singletons. The leading ten clones occupy 0.75% to 0.85% of the sample.

The specimen was PBMCs, collected before TCRalphabeta/CD19-depleted stem cell transplant. The receptors were gathered from a girl aged 2 to 10 with congenital amegakaryocytic thrombocytopenia, due to receive a stem cell transplant.

This clonotype has at least ten counts. This chain links TRBV10-2 with TRBJ2-2; TRBD1 is a possible D gene (5 bases). This CDR3 comprises 16 residues. Germline CDR1 WSHSY, CDR2 SAAADI. Deletions cut 3 bases from V and 3 bases from J, with 14 bases between. The CDR3 sequence is CASSERAGWDTGELFF. DNA for the CDR3: TGCGCCAGCAGTGAAAGAGCAGGGTGGGACACCGGGGAGCTGTTTTTT.

There are many counts of this clonotype. The chain recombines TRBV20-1 with TRBJ1-3, with D perhaps TRBD1 (5 bases). V lost 4 bases and J 4 bases, leaving 14 bases between the germline ends. The germline V gene encodes CDR1 DFQATT and CDR2 SNEGSKA (reference sequence). CDR3 length equals 14 residues. The CDR3 region has the DNA TGCAGTGCTATCCCCATAGGGGCGGGAAACACCATATATTTT. Protein product: CSAIPIGAGNTIYF.

The V call is TRBV5-1, the J call TRBJ1-1, with a possible D match to TRBD1 (6 bases). The V end was cut by 2 bases, the J end by 2 bases, with 10 bases between. CDR3 size: 14 residues. Per germline, CDR1 SGHRS and CDR2 YFSETQ. The DNA for the CDR3 is TGCGCCAGCAGCTTACAGGGATTTAACACTGAAGCTTTCTTT. The encoded protein is CASSLQGFNTEAFF.

At least ten counts were recorded for this clonotype. This chain uses TRBV5-1 with TRBJ2-3; 11 bases match TRBD2. The CDR3 runs 15 residues. Germline V gene sequence: CDR1 SGHRS, CDR2 YFSETQ. Unmatched junction bases numbered 2, after V lost 3 bases and J lost 2 bases. CDR3 sequence (DNA): TGCGCCAGCAGCTCGGGACTAGCGGACACAGATACGCAGTATTTT. Protein product: CASSSGLADTDTQYF.

This chain connects TRBV7-9 to TRBJ2-1; D perhaps matches TRBD2 (5 bases). Germline V gene sequence: CDR1 SEHNR, CDR2 FQNEAQ (reference sequence). V shed 8 bases and J shed 2 bases, with 13 bases lying between them. This CDR3 comprises 14 residues. As DNA, the CDR3 is TGTGCCAGCCACCCCGGACTTACCTACAATGAGCAGTTCTTC. Encoded protein: CASHPGLTYNEQFF.

This clonotype was counted many times. The DNA of the CDR3 is TGCGCCAGCAGCTTGGGACTAGCGGGAACCAACGAGCAGTACTTC. Its protein is CASSLGLAGTNEQYF. The chain couples TRBV5-1 to TRBJ2-7; 11 bases are shared with TRBD2. J lost 5 bases, V lost 0 bases, and 4 bases had no gene match. The V gene's germline CDR1 is SGHRS and CDR2 YFSETQ. The CDR3 runs 15 residues.

This clonotype was seen repeatedly, ten times or more. This chain uses TRBV5-1 with TRBJ2-1; 7 nucleotides agree with TRBD2. Germline V gene lookup returns CDR1 SGHRS and CDR2 YFSETQ. The CDR3 is made up of 13 amino acids. The J segment lost 10 bases and the V segment lost 5 bases, leaving 9 bases of the junction unmatched. The CDR3 sequence is CASSPGGLVEQFF. In DNA form, the CDR3 reads TGCGCCAGCAGTCCGGGGGGATTAGTAGAGCAGTTCTTC.

There are a few counts of this clonotype. The chain uses TRBV7-9 and TRBJ2-7; D is uncertain. Germline CDR1 reads SEHNR; CDR2 reads FQNEAQ (reference sequence). The CDR3 consists of 15 residues. V was pared by 5 bases and J by 7 bases, with 21 bases between. CDR3 residues: CASSARSIPPEEQYF. The CDR3 DNA sequence: TGTGCCAGCAGCGCCCGAAGTATTCCCCCCGAAGAGCAGTACTTC.

This clonotype has a count of ten or more. The V call is TRBV5-1, the J call TRBJ2-3, with 7 bases fitting TRBD2. The trim removed 0 bases at V and 4 bases at J, leaving 2 bases unmatched. The CDR3 is made up of 14 amino acids. Germline loops: CDR1 SGHRS, CDR2 YFSETQ. For the CDR3, the DNA is TGCGCCAGCAGCTTGGTTCTAGCGGCAGATACGCAGTATTTT. Residues: CASSLVLAADTQYF.

This rearrangement joins TRBV19 to TRBJ2-1; D is unclear. Looked up from germline, CDR1 is LNHDA and CDR2 is SQIVND (reference sequence). CDR3 length: 15 residues. Trimming left V 2 bases short and J 8 bases short, with 16 bases between. The CDR3 is CASSIRRQLGDEQFF. The CDR3 nucleotides read TGTGCCAGTAGTATAAGGCGGCAACTTGGGGATGAGCAGTTCTTC.

This clonotype was seen many times. This chain joins TRBV20-1 and TRBJ2-3; a weak D match, TRBD1 (5 bases). V was clipped by 6 bases and J by 0 bases, with 16 bases between them. The CDR3 is 15 residues long. Germline values: CDR1 DFQATT, CDR2 SNEGSKA (reference sequence). This CDR3 is CSAARQSPSTDTQYF. The CDR3 region has the DNA TGCAGTGCAGCTCGACAGTCACCTAGCACAGATACGCAGTATTTT.

This clonotype was recorded many times. The J gene is TRBJ2-3, the V gene TRBV15; 11 bases are a match to TRBD2. Trimming cost V 0 bases and J 7 bases; bases outside gene matches: 6. The V gene's germline CDR1 is LNHNV and CDR2 YYDKDF (reference sequence). CDR3 length: 16 amino acids. CDR3 region: CATSRDGSGRVNTQYF. The CDR3 bases are TGTGCCACCAGCAGAGATGGTAGCGGGAGGGTAAATACGCAGTATTTT.

This chain joins TRBV30 and TRBJ2-5, with D maybe TRBD2 (5 bases). The CDR3 is made up of 13 amino acids. Germline lookup yields CDR1 GTSNPN and CDR2 SVGIG (reference sequence). The V end lost 3 bases, the J end lost 5 bases, and 13 bases lay between the germline ends. The CDR3 nucleotides are TGTGCCTGGAGCCAAGTGAAGCGGGAGACCCAGTACTTC. Its translation is CAWSQVKRETQYF.

This clonotype was counted between two and nine times. The chain is built from TRBV5-1 and TRBJ2-7, with a weak D call TRBD1 (6 bases). The CDR3 length is 15 residues. Trimming shortened V by 2 bases and J by 0 bases, and 12 bases separated the two germline ends. Germline assignment: CDR1 SGHRS and CDR2 YFSETQ. The DNA for the CDR3 is TGCGCCAGCAGCTTCCCCGGACAGCCCTCCTACGAGCAGTACTTC. Translating gives CASSFPGQPSYEQYF. The variable domain in full, completed from reference TRBV5-1 and TRBJ2-7, reads KAGVTQTPRYLIKTRGQQVTLSCSPISGHRSVSWYQQTPGQGLQFLFEYFSETQRNKGNFPGRFSGRQFSNSRSEMNVSTLELGDSALYLCASSFPGQPSYEQYFGPGTRLTVT.

This chain links TRBV19 with TRBJ2-7; perhaps TRBD2 as D (6 bases). Germline loops: CDR1 LNHDA, CDR2 SQIVND (reference sequence). There are 15 residues in the CDR3. Trimming cost V 7 bases and J 1 base, with 17 bases left between them. The CDR3 region is CASTPGAGLSYEQYF. CDR3 nucleotide sequence: TGTGCCAGTACCCCCGGGGCGGGGCTTTCCTACGAGCAGTACTTC.

A few counts support this clonotype. CDR3 DNA: TGTGCCAGCAGTAAAGGTGGGATGATCTCCTACGAGCAGTACTTC. Translation gives CASSKGGMISYEQYF. The V gene is TRBV27, the J gene TRBJ2-7; D is uncertain. Germline loops: CDR1 MNHEY, CDR2 SMNVEV (reference sequence). V was pared by 5 bases and J by 0 bases, with 14 bases between. The CDR3 consists of 15 residues.

This clonotype occurred many times. V usage is TRBV7-8 and J usage is TRBJ1-3; D is uncertain. The CDR3 runs to 14 residues. Germline CDR1 reads SGHVS; CDR2 reads FQNEAQ. V lost 1 base and J lost 4, with 8 bases in between. This CDR3 reads CASSLGATGNTIYF. DNA of the CDR3: TGTGCCAGCAGCTTAGGAGCTACAGGAAACACCATATATTTT. Full variable domain (missing parts from reference TRBV7-8 and TRBJ1-3): GAGVSQSPRYKVAKRGQDVALRCDPISGHVSLFWYQQALGQGPEFLTYFQNEAQLDKSGLPSDRFFAERPEGSVSTLKIQRTQQEDSAVYLCASSLGATGNTIYFGEGSWLTVV.

This clonotype was seen repeatedly, ten times or more. The chain combines TRBV9 with TRBJ1-1, with TRBD1 matching 7 bases. This CDR3 has 14 amino acids. Looked up from germline, CDR1 is SGDLS and CDR2 is YYNGEE. V lost 3 bases and J lost 4; bases outside the gene matches: 6. CDR3 DNA sequence: TGTGCCAGCAGCGCGCCCGAGGGGGCCACTGAAGCTTTCTTT. This codes for CASSAPEGATEAFF.

This clonotype was counted ten times or more. A junction end diverges from the germline sequence, so it may reflect a read error. This chain links TRBV7-9 with TRBJ2-1; D may be TRBD2 (5 bases). The V gene's germline CDR1 is SEHNR and CDR2 FQNEAQ (reference sequence). There are 13 residues in the CDR3. The CDR3, as DNA: TGCGCCAGCAGCTTAGCACGGGGCAATGAGCAGTTCTTC. Protein product: CASSLARGNEQFF.

This clonotype was picked up many times. This CDR3 is CASSQDFGLAGDTDTQYF. The CDR3 nucleotides read TGCGCCAGCAGCCAAGATTTCGGACTAGCGGGGGACACAGATACGCAGTATTTT. The rearrangement joins TRBV4-1 to TRBJ2-3; 13 bases align to TRBD2. V lost 0 bases, J lost 2 bases, and 5 bases stayed unmatched. The germline V gene encodes CDR1 MGHRA and CDR2 YSYEKL. The CDR3 sequence is 18 residues long.

This clonotype came up many times. V gene TRBV29-1 combines with J gene TRBJ2-7; 10 nucleotides align to TRBD1. Trimming took 2 bases from V and 4 from J; bases not matched to a gene: 5. The CDR3 runs 14 residues. Germline values: CDR1 SQVTM, CDR2 ANQGSEA. CDR3 bases: TGCAGCGTTGAATTTCGGGACAGGGGATACGAGCAGTACTTC. This translates into CSVEFRDRGYEQYF.

This clonotype was observed a few times. The chain has TRBV12-3 or TRBV12-4 and TRBJ2-6; TRBD2 is a possible D gene (7 bases). The V and J ends lost 2 bases and 4 bases respectively, with 15 bases between them. The CDR3 has 17 residues. DNA of the CDR3: TGTGCCAGCAGTTTATCGGGGGGCTTAGACGGGGCCAACGTCCTGACTTTC. Protein sequence: CASSLSGGLDGANVLTF.

The chain has TRBV20-1 and TRBJ2-1; D gene unclear. The CDR3 spans 13 residues. The V gene lost 4 bases and the J gene lost 9 bases, with 16 bases spanning the gap. Germline CDR1 is DFQATT and CDR2 is SNEGSKA (reference sequence). As DNA, the CDR3 is TGCAGTGCTAAGATTGCAGGAGCTCCTGAGCAGTTCTTC. The encoded protein is CSAKIAGAPEQFF.